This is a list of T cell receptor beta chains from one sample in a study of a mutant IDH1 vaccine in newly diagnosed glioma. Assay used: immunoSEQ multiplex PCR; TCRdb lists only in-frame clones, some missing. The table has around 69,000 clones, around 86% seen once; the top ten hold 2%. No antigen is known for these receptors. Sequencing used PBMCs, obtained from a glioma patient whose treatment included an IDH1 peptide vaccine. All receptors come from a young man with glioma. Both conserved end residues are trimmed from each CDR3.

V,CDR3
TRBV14,ASSQGSLAGYGNSPLH
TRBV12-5,ASGQGFEAF
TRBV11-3,ASSPATGGNAF
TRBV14,ASSQRRNRETGELF
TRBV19,ASSLAGGFPDTQY
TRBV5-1,ASSRQKSTDTQY
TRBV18,ASSVDRATNEKLF
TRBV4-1,ASSQDRLAAYNEQF
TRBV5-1,ASSLAQDGDTQY
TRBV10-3,AISEFDSSYEQY
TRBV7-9,ASTSGESYYGYT
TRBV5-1,ASSLVYDSYNEQF
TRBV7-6,ASSLSGGIIYGYT
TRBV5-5,ASSIHPTSRPQETQY
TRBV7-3,ASSLRGGAQEQF
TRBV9,ASSAGHSTEAF
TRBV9,ASSPRGDSTGELF
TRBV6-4,ASSDLASGGTDTQY
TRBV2,ASSVETDTQY
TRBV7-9,ASSSDAYEQY
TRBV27,ASSNRNNEQF
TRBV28,ASSLLAWNTDTQY